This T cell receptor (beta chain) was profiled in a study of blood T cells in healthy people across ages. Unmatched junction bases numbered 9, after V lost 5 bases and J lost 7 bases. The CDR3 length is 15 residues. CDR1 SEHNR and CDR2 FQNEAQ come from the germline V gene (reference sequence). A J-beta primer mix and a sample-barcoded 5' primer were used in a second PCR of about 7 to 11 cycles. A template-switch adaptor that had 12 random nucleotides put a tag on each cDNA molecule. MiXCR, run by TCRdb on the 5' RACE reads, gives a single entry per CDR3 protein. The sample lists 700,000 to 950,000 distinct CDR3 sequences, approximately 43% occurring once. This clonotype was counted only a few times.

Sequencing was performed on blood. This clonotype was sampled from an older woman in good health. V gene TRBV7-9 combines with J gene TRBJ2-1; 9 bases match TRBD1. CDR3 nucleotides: TGTGCCAGCAGCGGACGGGACAGGGCTTTGAATGAGCAGTTCTTC. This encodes CASSGRDRALNEQFF.